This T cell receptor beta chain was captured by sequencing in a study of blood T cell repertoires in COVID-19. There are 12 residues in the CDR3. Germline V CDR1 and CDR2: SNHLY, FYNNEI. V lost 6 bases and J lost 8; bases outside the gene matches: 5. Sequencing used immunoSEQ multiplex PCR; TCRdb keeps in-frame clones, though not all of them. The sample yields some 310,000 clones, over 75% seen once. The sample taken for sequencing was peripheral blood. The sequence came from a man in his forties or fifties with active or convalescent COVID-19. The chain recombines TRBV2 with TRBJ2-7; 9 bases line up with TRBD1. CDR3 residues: CASRDRGSKQYF. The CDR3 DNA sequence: TGTGCCAGCAGGGACAGGGGTAGTAAGCAGTACTTC.